This TCR beta chain was found in a study of shared clonotypes between healthy human individuals. This clone was detected once. Its antigen is not identified. Researchers divided each subset's genomic DNA evenly across several immunoSEQ plates. The repertoire was sequenced with immunoSEQ multiplex PCR; TCRdb's copy has only in-frame clones and lacks some. The sample carries some 1 million clones, 70% to 80% recorded once. The CDR3 is made up of 12 amino acids. V was shortened by 4 bases and J by 2 bases, with 8 bases between the two germline ends. Looked up from germline, CDR1 is GTSNPN and CDR2 is SVGIG (reference sequence). The study's findings and limits: Naive CD4 clonotypes were shared across a handful of donors at about 5%. Naive subsets tended to show greater estimated richness than memory subsets.

V is TRBV30 and J is TRBJ1-2, with no clear D. This clonotype was obtained from a man in his late teens or twenties in good health. What was sequenced was memory CD4+ T cells sorted from blood. Noted subset: CD45RA-negative fraction. CDR3 in amino acids: CAWIGRNYGYTF. CDR3 in DNA: TGTGCCTGGATCGGCAGAAACTATGGCTACACCTTC. Looking up the rest from reference TRBV30 and TRBJ1-2 gives the full variable domain: SQTIHQWPATLVQPVGSPLSLECTVEGTSNPNLYWYRQAAGRGLQLLFYSVGIGQISSEVPQNLSASRPQDRQFILSSKKLLLSDSGFYLCAWIGRNYGYTFGSGTRLTVV.